This is a list of T cell receptor beta chains from one sample in a study of cytomegalovirus exposure and HLA in healthy donors. Repertoires were generated with immunoSEQ multiplex PCR, while TCRdb's copy carries only in-frame clones and drops some. The sample has over 150,000 clones, about 90% seen once; the top ten hold about a tenth. The sample was PBMCs. The receptors stem from a young woman in good health and CMV-seropositive. CDR3s include the opening cysteine and the closing phenylalanine or tryptophan. The order of the fields is J gene, V gene, CDR3 protein.

j_gene: TRBJ2-3
v_gene: TRBV27
CDR3aa: CASSSESRGWADTQYF

j_gene: TRBJ2-7
v_gene: TRBV5-1
CDR3aa: CASSLAAGVEQYF

j_gene: TRBJ2-3
v_gene: TRBV7-8
CDR3aa: CASSLSRADTQYF

j_gene: TRBJ2-3
v_gene: TRBV28
CDR3aa: CASNQAGDADTQYF

j_gene: TRBJ2-7
v_gene: TRBV5-6
CDR3aa: CASSLTGTGDEQYF

j_gene: TRBJ2-4
v_gene: TRBV30
CDR3aa: CAWSGSPQGGKRNIQYF

j_gene: TRBJ2-2
v_gene: TRBV7-7
CDR3aa: CASSPSPGTLAANTGELFF

j_gene: TRBJ2-7
v_gene: TRBV11-2
CDR3aa: CASSFSVAYEQYF

j_gene: TRBJ1-2
v_gene: TRBV7-9
CDR3aa: CASSQLPTEYGYTF

j_gene: TRBJ1-1
v_gene: TRBV6-1
CDR3aa: CASKSLATEAFF

j_gene: TRBJ2-7
v_gene: TRBV30
CDR3aa: CAWRGTSGIEQYF

j_gene: TRBJ2-1
v_gene: TRBV19
CDR3aa: CASSILGSNNEQFF

j_gene: TRBJ1-1
v_gene: TRBV4-2
CDR3aa: CASSQDTAGRGAFF

j_gene: TRBJ1-5
v_gene: TRBV11-3
CDR3aa: CASSLAGWVKINQPQHF

j_gene: TRBJ2-5
v_gene: TRBV7-6
CDR3aa: CASSLDRVQETQYF